This T cell receptor (beta chain) appears in the sequencing data of a study of T cell responses to AZD1222 COVID-19 vaccine. Data came from immunoSEQ multiplex PCR; TCRdb stores just in-frame clones and leaves some out. The data hold some 130,000 clones, with around 85% observed a single time. Trimming pared 1 base from V and 4 bases from J, leaving 17 bases between. Germline loops: CDR1 KGHSH, CDR2 LQKENI. The CDR3 is 18 residues long. The sample in question was peripheral blood, obtained on day 0 of AZD1222 vaccination. This chain uses TRBV18 with TRBJ1-6, with D unresolved. The receptor was derived from an adult in good health. The CDR3 sequence: CASSPRETTGSYNSPLHF. The CDR3 DNA reads as TGTGCCAGCTCACCACGGGAAACGACTGGGAGTTATAATTCACCCCTCCACTTT.